The T cell receptor beta chain described here comes from a study of T cells in Graves' hyperthyroidism and ophthalmopathy. Points from the study as a whole: Blood held most thyroid clonotypes expanded above 0.001 frequency. Before onset, ophthalmopathy was predicted by the model a median roughly 6.8 months earlier. Ophthalmopathy cases were set apart from stable hyperthyroidism by a 13 V-J model.

The CDR3 has 16 amino acids. V lost 3 bases, J lost 2 bases, and 7 bases stayed unmatched. Germline CDR1 reads SGDLS; CDR2 reads YYNGEE. The source material, RNA transcripts, was used to amplify TCR beta CDR3 regions. TCR CDR3 regions were first amplified by RT-PCR with HTBI primers. TCRdb reanalysed the multiplex PCR reads using MiXCR and keeps one entry per CDR3 protein. This sample carries approximately 700,000 distinct CDR3 sequences, 45% of them seen once, and the ten largest clones take about 7%. A note on this clonotype: Its antigen remains unidentified.

The specimen was peripheral blood or thyroid tissue (not recorded which). This TCR came from an adult man with Graves' disease, either hyperthyroidism or ophthalmopathy (not recorded which). The chain employs TRBV9 and TRBJ2-7; 11 bases agree with TRBD2. The CDR3 sequence: CASSAYRLAGPYEQYF. The DNA of the CDR3 is TGTGCCAGCAGCGCTTACCGACTAGCGGGGCCCTACGAGCAGTACTTC. The whole variable domain, remainder taken from reference TRBV9 and TRBJ2-7, is DSGVTQTPKHLITATGQRVTLRCSPRSGDLSVYWYQQSLDQGLQFLIQYYNGEERAKGNILERFSAQQFPDLHSELNLSSLELGDSALYFCASSAYRLAGPYEQYFGPGTRLTVT.